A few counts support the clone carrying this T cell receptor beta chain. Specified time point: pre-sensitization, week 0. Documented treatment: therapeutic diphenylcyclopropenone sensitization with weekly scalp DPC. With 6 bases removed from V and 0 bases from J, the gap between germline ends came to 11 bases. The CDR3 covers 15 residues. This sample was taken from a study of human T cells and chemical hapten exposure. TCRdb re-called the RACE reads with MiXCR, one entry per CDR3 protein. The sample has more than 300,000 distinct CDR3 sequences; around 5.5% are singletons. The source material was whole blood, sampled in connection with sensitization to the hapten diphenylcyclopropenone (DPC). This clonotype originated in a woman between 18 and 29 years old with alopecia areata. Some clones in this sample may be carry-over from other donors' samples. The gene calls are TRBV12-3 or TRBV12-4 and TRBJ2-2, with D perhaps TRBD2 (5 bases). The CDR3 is CASRGERSNTGELFF. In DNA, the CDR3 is TGTGCCAGCAGGGGAGAGCGGTCGAACACCGGGGAGCTGTTTTTT.